The 32 T cell receptor beta chains given below trace back to one sample, sequenced in a study of shared clonotypes between healthy human individuals. Cells designated naive CD8 were CD45RO-negative and were positively selected for CCR7, with terminally differentiated effector memory CD45RA+ cells excluded. This table comes from immunoSEQ multiplex PCR, and its TCRdb copy is limited to in-frame clones, with some not included. The repertoire holds some 2.1 million clones, with just over 90% as singletons. The source material was naive CD8+ T cells from PBMCs. The receptors stem from a young man in good health. Some clones in this sample may be carry-over from other donors' samples.

This chain connects TRBV7-9 to TRBJ2-2; 7 bases match TRBD1. CDR3 length: 19 residues. The germline V gene has CDR1 SEHNR and CDR2 FQNEAQ (reference sequence). The V gene end was trimmed by 3 bases and the J gene end by 1 base; junction bases not matched to a gene: 14. CDR3 amino acids: CASSFKPLTTGMNTGELFF. In DNA form, the CDR3 reads TGTGCCAGCAGCTTTAAACCGCTTACGACAGGGATGAACACCGGGGAGCTGTTTTTT.

In its sample, this clone was seen once. J is TRBJ1-1 and V is TRBV30; D unresolved. Germline-derived CDR1 and CDR2 are GTSNPN and SVGIG (reference sequence). Trimming shortened V by 1 base and J by 6 bases, and 12 bases separated the two germline ends. This CDR3 has 13 residues. The CDR3 here is CAWSETDPAEAFF. CDR3 nucleotides: TGTGCCTGGAGTGAGACGGACCCCGCTGAAGCTTTCTTT.

The V gene is TRBV5-5, the J gene TRBJ2-7, with D possibly being TRBD1 or TRBD2 (5 bases each). The germline V and J ends were trimmed by 7 bases and 3 bases, with 20 bases remaining between them. Germline lookup yields CDR1 SGHKS and CDR2 YYEKEE (reference sequence). CDR3 length equals 15 residues. As DNA, the CDR3 is TGTGCCAGCCGGGGCTTAGGCCTGTCCAACTACGAGCAGTACTTC. Its translation is CASRGLGLSNYEQYF.

This clone was observed a handful of times. This rearrangement joins TRBV6-5 to TRBJ1-4; D gene ambiguous. The germline V gene has CDR1 MNHEY and CDR2 SVGAGI. Trimming took 7 bases from V and 3 from J, leaving 15 bases between them. This CDR3 is 15 amino acids long. CDR3 loop: CASTPRRAANEKLFF. In DNA, the CDR3 is TGTGCCAGCACCCCTAGAAGGGCTGCTAATGAAAAACTGTTTTTT.

The genes are TRBV4-1 and TRBJ1-3, with D uncertain. V was clipped by 1 base and J by 0 bases, with 10 bases between them. In germline, CDR1 is MGHRA, CDR2 YSYEKL. The CDR3 extends over 16 amino acids. The CDR3 region is CASSQARQSSGNTIYF. The CDR3 bases are TGCGCCAGCAGCCAAGCTCGGCAGAGCTCTGGAAACACCATATATTTT.

The chain employs TRBV28 and TRBJ2-5, with D possibly being TRBD1 (6 bases). Germline V CDR1 and CDR2: MDHEN, SYDVKM. Trimming stripped 3 bases from V and 3 bases from J, with 8 bases between. The CDR3 totals 13 residues. The CDR3 sequence: CASSFRTEETQYF. CDR3 DNA sequence: TGTGCCAGCAGTTTTAGGACAGAAGAGACCCAGTACTTC.

This chain joins TRBV5-4 and TRBJ2-7, with TRBD2 identical over 9 bases. There are 15 residues in the CDR3. Looked up from germline, CDR1 is SGHNT and CDR2 is YYREEE (reference sequence). V lost 2 bases, J lost 3 bases, and 6 bases stayed unmatched. This chain's CDR3 is CASSFRPSGVYEQYF. CDR3 DNA sequence: TGTGCCAGCAGCTTTCGGCCTAGCGGGGTCTACGAGCAGTACTTC.

The chain couples TRBV7-6 to TRBJ2-1; tentative D call: TRBD1 (5 bases). This CDR3 contains 15 residues. The V end lost 5 bases, the J end lost 2 bases, and 13 bases lay between the germline ends. Germline V CDR1 and CDR2: SGHVS, FNYEAQ. The CDR3 DNA reads TGTGCCAGCAGCCCCCTGGACATCGCCTACAATGAGCAGTTCTTC. Translating it yields CASSPLDIAYNEQFF.

The chain is built from TRBV7-3 and TRBJ1-3; D remains unclear. Trimming shortened V by 5 bases and J by 0 bases, and 17 bases separated the two germline ends. Germline lookup yields CDR1 SGHTA and CDR2 FQGTGA. The CDR3 consists of 17 residues. Here the CDR3 reads CASSTYRELRSGNTIYF. The CDR3 nucleotides read TGTGCCAGCAGCACCTATAGGGAACTTCGCTCTGGAAACACCATATATTTT.

Details on this clone: Within the sample, other DNA sequences also encode this same CDR3. This chain joins TRBV6-5 and TRBJ1-2; tentatively, D is TRBD1 (6 bases). This CDR3 comprises 13 residues. CDR1 is MNHEY, CDR2 SVGAGI, per germline. Trimming shortened V by 0 bases and J by 6 bases, and 8 bases separated the two germline ends. Here the CDR3 reads CASSYSSGDGYTF. CDR3 in DNA: TGTGCCAGCAGTTACTCATCAGGGGATGGCTACACCTTC.

J is TRBJ2-3 and V is TRBV29-1; 12 nucleotides match TRBD2. CDR3 length: 15 residues. Trimming at V came to 2 bases and at J to 6 bases, leaving 6 bases not matched to a gene. Per germline, CDR1 SQVTM and CDR2 ANQGSEA. The CDR3, as DNA: TGCAGCGTTGAAATCCCTAGCGGGAGGGTTGATACGCAGTATTTT. It specifies CSVEIPSGRVDTQYF.

This rearrangement joins TRBV7-9 to TRBJ1-2; 8 nucleotides agree with TRBD1. V shed 5 bases and J 4 bases; nucleotides not matched to a gene: 3. This CDR3 spans 13 amino acids. Germline V gene lookup returns CDR1 SEHNR and CDR2 FQNEAQ (reference sequence). This CDR3 is CASSVGTGYGYTF. The CDR3 DNA reads TGTGCCAGCAGCGTCGGGACAGGCTATGGCTACACCTTC.

This clone was observed once. The V and J genes are TRBV27 and TRBJ1-1; D not resolved. The germline V gene has CDR1 MNHEY and CDR2 SMNVEV (reference sequence). Trimming took 1 base from V and 7 from J, leaving 10 bases between them. The CDR3 contains 13 residues. The CDR3 DNA sequence: TGTGCCAGCAGTTTATATTTGAGTGGTGAAGCTTTCTTT. This translates into CASSLYLSGEAFF.

Turning to this clone: This specimen includes other DNA sequences encoding the same CDR3. CDR3 in amino acids: CASSVAGTANYGYTF. CDR3 bases: TGTGCCAGCAGCGTAGCGGGAACAGCTAACTATGGCTACACCTTC. This chain uses TRBV9 with TRBJ1-2; no clear D. Germline V gives CDR1 SGDLS, CDR2 YYNGEE. This CDR3 spans 15 amino acids. V was shortened by 0 bases and J by 0 bases, with 9 bases between the two germline ends.

This clone was recorded once. This sequence joins TRBV7-9 and TRBJ2-5; the D gene is possibly TRBD2 (5 bases). Per the germline V gene, CDR1 is SEHNR and CDR2 is FQNEAQ (reference sequence). V dropped 5 bases and J dropped 5 bases, with 15 bases sitting between them. CDR3 length equals 14 residues. CDR3 bases: TGTGCCAGCAGCCCTTTGAGAGGAGGCGAGACCCAGTACTTC. This gives the protein CASSPLRGGETQYF.

The chain recombines TRBV7-9 with TRBJ2-7; 10 bases agree with TRBD2. Germline V CDR1 and CDR2: SEHNR, FQNEAQ (reference sequence). CDR3 length equals 15 residues. V shed 4 bases, J shed 4 bases, and the junction held 7 bases outside the gene matches. Here the CDR3 DNA reads TGTGCCAGCAGCTCTAGCGGGAGACCGGAGTACGAGCAGTACTTC. Translating gives CASSSSGRPEYEQYF.

This chain's CDR3 is CASRGVGNSYNEQFF. The CDR3 DNA follows: TGTGCCAGCAGGGGGGTCGGGAACTCCTACAATGAGCAGTTCTTC. The genes are TRBV7-9 and TRBJ2-1; D may be TRBD1 or TRBD2 (5 bases each). With 6 bases removed from V and 0 bases from J, the gap between germline ends came to 12 bases. Germline CDR1 reads SEHNR; CDR2 reads FQNEAQ (reference sequence). The CDR3 has 15 residues.

The chain carries TRBV5-4 and TRBJ2-7; possibly TRBD2 for D (6 bases). Germline loops: CDR1 SGHNT, CDR2 YYREEE (reference sequence). The CDR3 is made up of 16 amino acids. V lost 4 bases and J lost 4, with 21 bases in between. CDR3 protein: CASSEKRAGIVYEQYF. The CDR3 DNA follows: TGTGCCAGCAGCGAAAAACGTGCGGGAATTGTTTACGAGCAGTACTTC.

As DNA, the CDR3 is TGTGCCAGCCGTTCCGGGACAGGGACTTTTCAGCCCCAGCATTTT. It translates to CASRSGTGTFQPQHF. The chain employs TRBV2 and TRBJ1-5, with 9 bases that match TRBD1. V shed 8 bases, J shed 6 bases, and the junction held 11 bases outside the gene matches. Germline values: CDR1 SNHLY, CDR2 FYNNEI. This CDR3 is 15 amino acids long.

The V and J genes are TRBV4-1 and TRBJ2-3; D perhaps matches TRBD2 (6 bases). Germline V lookup: CDR1 MGHRA, CDR2 YSYEKL. The CDR3 contains 17 residues. Trimming took off 1 base at V and 4 bases at J, with 18 bases between the two ends. In DNA, the CDR3 is TGCGCCAGCAGCCAAGTTCCGGTGGGCGGGACTCCAGATACGCAGTATTTT. Protein product: CASSQVPVGGTPDTQYF.

The rearrangement links TRBV19 to TRBJ1-5, with D maybe TRBD1 (6 bases). Trimming removed 5 bases from V and 8 bases from J, with 19 bases in between. The germline V gene has CDR1 LNHDA and CDR2 SQIVND (reference sequence). The CDR3 is made up of 15 amino acids. CDR3 in DNA: TGTGCCAGTAGTTCCCACAGGGAGAAGGTGGAGCCCCAGCATTTT. Translating gives CASSSHREKVEPQHF.

The chain carries TRBV27 and TRBJ2-3; perhaps D is TRBD1 or TRBD2 (5 bases each). In germline, CDR1 is MNHEY, CDR2 SMNVEV (reference sequence). The CDR3 covers 16 residues. V lost 6 bases and J lost 4, with 20 bases in between. The DNA for the CDR3 is TGTGCCAGCAGCGTAATTACACTCCAGGGAGCAGATACGCAGTATTTT. Protein sequence: CASSVITLQGADTQYF.

V gene TRBV30 combines with J gene TRBJ2-7, with a tentative D call TRBD2 (6 bases). V was shortened by 1 base and J by 5 bases, with 33 bases between the two germline ends. CDR3 length: 20 residues. In germline, CDR1 is GTSNPN, CDR2 SVGIG (reference sequence). The CDR3 reads CAWSGRQYPRGGVGNDEQYF. In DNA form, the CDR3 reads TGTGCCTGGAGTGGGCGACAGTATCCTCGAGGAGGGGTTGGAAATGACGAGCAGTACTTC.

The J gene is TRBJ2-1, the V gene TRBV6-5, with D uncertain. CDR1 MNHEY and CDR2 SVGAGI come from the germline V gene. This CDR3 contains 15 residues. The ends were cut back, 6 bases at V and 2 bases at J, with 14 bases in the middle. CDR3 residues: CASSSRVPPYNEQFF. DNA of the CDR3: TGTGCCAGCAGCTCCCGGGTGCCGCCCTACAATGAGCAGTTCTTC.

The chain couples TRBV7-2 to TRBJ1-1; 9 nucleotides align to TRBD1. CDR1 is SGHTA and CDR2 is FQGNSA in the germline V gene. V shed 5 bases and J 8 bases; nucleotides not matched to a gene: 9. The CDR3 is 14 residues long. The CDR3 DNA reads TGTGCCAGCAGCCCCCGGACAGGGGCAGTGGAAGCTTTCTTT. It is translated as CASSPRTGAVEAFF.

The table lists this clone with a count of one. The J gene is TRBJ2-5, the V gene TRBV7-2, with D perhaps matching TRBD2 (6 bases). The CDR3 is 14 amino acids. CDR1 is SGHTA, CDR2 FQGNSA, per germline. The V end was cut by 0 bases, the J end by 4 bases, with 9 bases between. The CDR3, as DNA: TGTGCCAGCAGCTTAGCTCTGGGGGGAGAGACCCAGTACTTC. Its protein is CASSLALGGETQYF.

The rearrangement uses TRBV9 and TRBJ2-3, with a tentative D call TRBD2 (5 bases). This CDR3 spans 16 amino acids. V gave up 2 bases and J gave up 2 bases, with 15 bases separating them. The V gene's germline CDR1 is SGDLS and CDR2 YYNGEE. As DNA, the CDR3 is TGTGCCAGCAGCGTTTCCCCAGCGGTATACACAGATACGCAGTATTTT. It yields the protein CASSVSPAVYTDTQYF.

The rearrangement joins TRBV9 to TRBJ2-7; D not certain. V was shortened by 6 bases and J by 0 bases, with 16 bases between the two germline ends. CDR3 length: 15 residues. CDR1 and CDR2 from the germline V gene are SGDLS and YYNGEE. The CDR3 reads CASTLGGGSSYEQYF. The CDR3 bases are TGTGCCAGCACCTTGGGTGGCGGAAGCTCCTACGAGCAGTACTTC. The whole variable domain, filled in from reference TRBV9 and TRBJ2-7, reads DSGVTQTPKHLITATGQRVTLRCSPRSGDLSVYWYQQSLDQGLQFLIQYYNGEERAKGNILERFSAQQFPDLHSELNLSSLELGDSALYFCASTLGGGSSYEQYFGPGTRLTVT.

The chain has TRBV25-1 and TRBJ1-5; D is unclear. CDR1 is MGHDK, CDR2 SYGVNS, per germline. V was shortened by 2 bases and J by 0 bases, with 5 bases between the two germline ends. This CDR3 comprises 14 residues. As DNA, the CDR3 is TGTGCCAGCAGTGAAACTTATAGCAATCAGCCCCAGCATTTT. Translating it yields CASSETYSNQPQHF.

The sample holds one count of this clone. V usage is TRBV9 and J usage is TRBJ1-4, with D unclear. Germline V gene data show CDR1 as SGDLS and CDR2 as YYNGEE. V was trimmed by 0 bases and J by 0 bases, leaving 9 bases between them. The CDR3 has 16 amino acids. The CDR3 here is CASSVGSISTNEKLFF. The CDR3 nucleotides are TGTGCCAGCAGCGTAGGCTCGATCTCAACTAATGAAAAACTGTTTTTT.

To note about this clone: Germline is not matched at one junction end, which may reflect a read error. V usage is TRBV5-5 and J usage is TRBJ2-7; tentatively, D is TRBD1 (6 bases). This CDR3 is built from 13 residues. CDR1 and CDR2 from the germline V gene are SGHKS and YYEKEE (reference sequence). CDR3 amino acids: CASTLDSSYEQYF. CDR3 DNA: TGTGCCAGCACCTTGGACAGCTCCTACGAGCAGTACTTC.

This sequence joins TRBV5-6 and TRBJ2-2; D ambiguous. This CDR3 region has 14 residues. From germline, CDR1 is SGHDT and CDR2 YYEEEE. V was shortened by 1 base and J by 1 base, with 5 bases between the two germline ends. The CDR3 is CASSLMGNTGELFF. In nucleotides, the CDR3 is TGTGCCAGCAGCTTGATGGGGAACACCGGGGAGCTGTTTTTT.